This TCR beta chain was identified in a study of regulatory T cells in long-lasting Graves disease. Researchers made TCR beta libraries by using iRepertoire HTBI primers and running Arm-PCR on CDR3 regions. One entry per CDR3 protein, called by TCRdb with MiXCR from the multiplex PCR reads. This sample has hundreds of thousands of distinct CDR3 sequences, with around 15% found just once. The time point was: newly diagnosed GD, antithyroid drugs for less than 3 months. PBMC RNA served as the TCR library source. V lost 0 bases and J lost 5, with 14 bases in between. CDR3 length equals 15 residues. CDR1 and CDR2 from the germline V gene are SGHRS and YFSETQ. This clonotype was counted ten times or more. Its cognate antigen is unknown. Notes on the study in general: Newly diagnosed Graves' patients had higher TCR diversity than persistent ones.

This sample was shared with a second study, whose subject was T cells in Graves' hyperthyroidism and ophthalmopathy. That study reports: Hyperthyroidism had been newly diagnosed in patients aged 18 to 65, and its duration was under 2 months.

Sequencing used peripheral blood mononuclear cells (PBMCs), obtained at new diagnosis, from a patient treated with antithyroid drugs. The V and J genes are TRBV5-1 and TRBJ1-1, with a tentative D call TRBD1 (5 bases). This receptor was obtained from a middle-aged woman with Graves disease. The CDR3 DNA sequence: TGCGCCAGCAGCTTGGCGGTGACAGAAAGGACTGAAGCTTTCTTT. Its translation is CASSLAVTERTEAFF.